The source of this TCR beta chain is a study of a mutant IDH1 vaccine in newly diagnosed glioma. The V gene's germline CDR1 is SEHNR and CDR2 FQNEAQ (reference sequence). Between the trimmed V and J ends, which lost 1 base and 11 bases, there was a span of 8 bases. This CDR3 is built from 11 residues. The repertoire was sequenced with immunoSEQ multiplex PCR; TCRdb's copy has only in-frame clones and lacks some. The sample has 25,000 to 35,000 clones, roughly 80% seen once. This clone was recorded only once. The antigen is not known. The sample's time point: week 47, end of study. Doses comprised 300 ug of mutant IDH1 20-mer peptide each, plus topical imiquimod. Patients came in for eight vaccinations, in weeks 1, 3, 5, 7, 11, 15, 19 and 23.

The TCR was taken from a man aged 25-45 years with glioma. The chain combines TRBV7-9 with TRBJ1-1; D is uncertain. The source material was PBMCs, sampled from a glioma patient whose treatment included an IDH1 peptide vaccine. CDR3 protein: CASSLEVGAFF. CDR3 coding DNA: TGTGCCAGCAGCTTAGAGGTAGGGGCTTTCTTT.